This T cell receptor (beta chain) was profiled in a study of control samples from healthy donors and cancer patients. The assay was immunoSEQ multiplex PCR, and TCRdb's table has in-frame clones only and misses some. The sample holds 210,000 or so clones, approximately 91% seen once. The receptor was derived from a man younger than 40 in good health. What was sequenced was blood.

The CDR3 sequence: CASSQEGLAGYNEQFF. The CDR3 nucleotides read TGCGCCAGCAGCCAAGAAGGACTAGCGGGGTACAATGAGCAGTTCTTC. The rearrangement joins TRBV4-1 to TRBJ2-1, with 12 bases aligning to TRBD2. Germline assignment: CDR1 MGHRA and CDR2 YSYEKL. After removal of 0 bases from V and 4 bases from J, the junction contained 1 base not matched to a gene. The length of the CDR3 is 16 residues.